Listed here are 18 T cell receptor beta chains from one sample, sequenced in a study of T cell responses to AZD1222 COVID-19 vaccine listed by TCRdb under 2021. Interpreted using the paper, the time point label stands for: baseline before first vaccination. Library construction relied on the immunoSEQ multiplex PCR assay. TCRdb limited this immuneACCESS table to in-frame rearrangements with V and J called. A share of clones is missing; checked studies link under half to unresolved V genes, and the rest is unexplained. For this sample the table gives about 67,000 clones, of which less than 90% were detected only once. The ten largest clonotypes hold around 20% of the sample. Sequenced material: peripheral blood, taken on day 0 of AZD1222 vaccination. These receptors originate from an adult in good health.

The chain combines TRBV6-5 with TRBJ1-6; 7 bases fit TRBD1. V shed 3 bases, J shed 7 bases, and the junction held 3 bases outside the gene matches. The CDR3 covers 14 residues. Germline CDR1 and CDR2: MNHEY and SVGAGI. CDR3 DNA sequence: TGTGCCAGCAGTTATACAGGGGAGAATTCACCCCTCCACTTT. Amino acids: CASSYTGENSPLHF.

V usage is TRBV29-1 and J usage is TRBJ2-5; weak D call: TRBD1 (6 bases). Trimming cost V 4 bases and J 2 bases, with 14 bases left between them. Germline values: CDR1 SQVTM, CDR2 ANQGSEA. The CDR3 covers 14 residues. The CDR3 protein is CSVVPSDSQETQYF. CDR3 in DNA: TGCAGCGTTGTCCCCTCGGACAGTCAAGAGACCCAGTACTTC.

About this clone: Other DNA sequences in the same sample also yield this CDR3. The V and J genes are TRBV28 and TRBJ1-1, with a tentative D call TRBD1 (6 bases). CDR1 and CDR2 (germline): MDHEN, SYDVKM. The CDR3 runs 15 residues. Trimming pared 1 base from V and 2 bases from J, leaving 11 bases between. CDR3 protein: CASSLSGRGNTEAFF. The DNA for the CDR3 is TGTGCCAGCAGTTTATCGGGCAGGGGAAACACTGAAGCTTTCTTT. Based on the CDR3 plus reference TRBV28 and TRBJ1-1, the full variable domain is DVKVTQSSRYLVKRTGEKVFLECVQDMDHENMFWYRQDPGLGLRLIYFSYDVKMKEKGDIPEGYSVSREKKERFSLILESASTNQTSMYLCASSLSGRGNTEAFFGQGTRLTVV.

This clone was counted once. The J gene is TRBJ2-3, the V gene TRBV27; D possibly uses TRBD1 or TRBD2 (5 bases each). Germline V CDR1 and CDR2: MNHEY, SMNVEV (reference sequence). CDR3 length: 15 residues. The V and J ends lost 5 bases and 3 bases respectively, with 15 bases between them. The CDR3 region has the DNA TGTGCCAGCAGTAACTTGGGTGGGGGAACAGATACGCAGTATTTT. Its translation is CASSNLGGGTDTQYF.

The chain employs TRBV2 and TRBJ1-2; D possibly corresponds to TRBD1 (6 bases). CDR3 size: 15 residues. The germline V gene has CDR1 SNHLY and CDR2 FYNNEI. Trimming removed 3 bases from V and 4 bases from J, with 15 bases in between. For the CDR3, the DNA is TGTGCCAGCAGTGAGTCAGGGACAACAAGCTATGGCTACACCTTC. Its translation is CASSESGTTSYGYTF.

The gene calls are TRBV5-6 and TRBJ2-7, with D possibly matching TRBD2 (6 bases). Germline V gene sequence: CDR1 SGHDT, CDR2 YYEEEE. The germline V and J ends were trimmed by 4 bases and 3 bases, with 20 bases remaining between them. CDR3 length: 16 residues. CDR3 nucleotide sequence: TGTGCCAGCAGCGCGGGGACTCTTGCGCTCGGCTACGAGCAGTACTTC. Its protein product is CASSAGTLALGYEQYF.

The V gene is TRBV18, the J gene TRBJ2-1; 7 positions agree with TRBD2. The CDR3 is made up of 17 amino acids. The ends lost 0 bases at V and 0 bases at J; junction bases unmatched: 5. In germline, CDR1 is KGHSH, CDR2 LQKENI. For the CDR3, the DNA is TGTGCCAGCTCACCACCCGGGACTAAGAGCTCCTACAATGAGCAGTTCTTC. Protein product: CASSPPGTKSSYNEQFF.

The chain is built from TRBV19 and TRBJ1-2, with 9 nucleotides matching TRBD1. V lost 5 bases, J lost 7 bases, and 11 bases stayed unmatched. CDR1 LNHDA and CDR2 SQIVND come from the germline V gene (reference sequence). This CDR3 spans 15 amino acids. This CDR3 reads CASSYGTGGAFGYTF. The CDR3 nucleotides read TGTGCCAGTAGTTACGGAACAGGGGGCGCTTTTGGCTACACCTTC.

This chain joins TRBV7-9 and TRBJ1-6, with unresolved D. CDR3 length: 15 amino acids. The germline V and J ends were trimmed by 5 bases and 9 bases, with 17 bases remaining between them. Germline loops: CDR1 SEHNR, CDR2 FQNEAQ (reference sequence). Here the CDR3 DNA reads TGTGCCAGCAGCCGCTTGTTGGACTATGGTTCACCCCTCCACTTT. It specifies CASSRLLDYGSPLHF.

V and J are TRBV3-1 (or the pseudogene TRBV3-2) and TRBJ1-2; 7 nucleotides agree with TRBD1. The CDR3 extends over 16 amino acids. The germline CDR1 and CDR2 sequences are LGHDT and YNNKEL (reference sequence). V lost 2 bases to trimming and J lost 4 bases; unmatched junction nucleotides: 10. The chain's CDR3 is CASSQSVERQGYGYTF. In DNA form, the CDR3 reads TGTGCCAGCAGCCAATCGGTTGAGAGACAGGGCTATGGCTACACCTTC.

The J gene is TRBJ2-1, the V gene TRBV30; D is uncertain. This CDR3 region has 13 residues. Between the trimmed V and J ends, which lost 7 bases and 0 bases, there was a span of 10 bases. Germline values: CDR1 GTSNPN, CDR2 SVGIG (reference sequence). In nucleotides, the CDR3 is TGTGCCTCACAGACCATCTCCTACAATGAGCAGTTCTTC. Its protein is CASQTISYNEQFF. Filled out from reference TRBV30 and TRBJ2-1, the complete variable domain reads SQTIHQWPATLVQPVGSPLSLECTVEGTSNPNLYWYRQAAGRGLQLLFYSVGIGQISSEVPQNLSASRPQDRQFILSSKKLLLSDSGFYLCASQTISYNEQFFGPGTRLTVL.

A word on this clone: The sample has other DNA sequences that encode this CDR3 too. The V call is TRBV11-2, the J call TRBJ2-7; D may be TRBD1 (5 bases). The CDR3 has 12 amino acids. Germline loops: CDR1 SGHAT, CDR2 FQNNGV. Trimming left V 5 bases short and J 3 bases short, with 8 bases between. This CDR3 reads CASSPDSYEQYF. In nucleotides, the CDR3 is TGTGCCAGCAGCCCAGACAGCTACGAGCAGTACTTC.

V gene TRBV9 combines with J gene TRBJ2-5; D possibly corresponds to TRBD2 (5 bases). V lost 3 bases and J lost 5, with 17 bases in between. The CDR3 is 15 amino acids. Germline assignment: CDR1 SGDLS and CDR2 YYNGEE. CDR3 in amino acids: CASSADGNSGETQYF. CDR3 sequence (DNA): TGTGCCAGCAGCGCGGACGGGAACTCGGGGGAGACCCAGTACTTC.

This clone was seen once. V usage is TRBV28 and J usage is TRBJ2-7; D gene unclear. V shed 2 bases and J shed 2 bases, with 13 bases lying between them. The CDR3 spans 15 residues. Germline loops: CDR1 MDHEN, CDR2 SYDVKM. The CDR3 protein is CASSLDIFDTYEQYF. The CDR3 coding sequence is TGTGCCAGCAGTTTAGACATTTTTGACACCTACGAGCAGTACTTC. Drawing the rest from reference TRBV28 and TRBJ2-7, the complete variable domain is DVKVTQSSRYLVKRTGEKVFLECVQDMDHENMFWYRQDPGLGLRLIYFSYDVKMKEKGDIPEGYSVSREKKERFSLILESASTNQTSMYLCASSLDIFDTYEQYFGPGTRLTVT.

A few counts support this clone. This chain joins TRBV18 and TRBJ2-7; tentative D call: TRBD2 (5 bases). Germline CDR1 reads KGHSH; CDR2 reads LQKENI. V gave up 6 bases and J gave up 4 bases, with 13 bases separating them. This CDR3 is built from 13 residues. CDR3 nucleotides: TGTGCCAGCTCCGCAAGTCGGGGTTACGAGCAGTACTTC. It encodes CASSASRGYEQYF.

The V gene is TRBV18, the J gene TRBJ2-5; tentative D call: TRBD1 (5 bases). CDR1 is KGHSH and CDR2 is LQKENI in the germline V gene. The CDR3 is 15 residues long. Trimming removed 3 bases from V and 5 bases from J, with 16 bases in between. DNA for the CDR3: TGTGCCAGCTCACCTCGGCAGGGCCTAGGCGAGACCCAGTACTTC. Its translation is CASSPRQGLGETQYF.

The V and J genes are TRBV9 and TRBJ2-2; D is perhaps TRBD1 (5 bases). The length of the CDR3 is 14 residues. Per the germline V gene, CDR1 is SGDLS and CDR2 is YYNGEE. V dropped 3 bases and J dropped 6 bases, with 12 bases sitting between them. As DNA, the CDR3 is TGTGCCAGCAGCGATCAGGGTCGGGCCGGGGAGCTGTTTTTT. It codes for CASSDQGRAGELFF.

This clone was detected a few times. The rearrangement uses TRBV20-1 and TRBJ1-2; a possible D gene is TRBD1 (6 bases). Deletions cut 3 bases from V and 8 bases from J, with 13 bases between. The CDR3 sequence is 12 residues long. Per the germline V gene, CDR1 is DFQATT and CDR2 is SNEGSKA (reference sequence). CDR3 bases: TGCAGTGCTAGTTGGGGGGCTGGAGGCTACACCTTC. It codes for CSASWGAGGYTF.